A selection of T cell receptor beta chains follows, all from one sample in a study of cytomegalovirus exposure and HLA in healthy donors. Sequenced by immunoSEQ multiplex PCR; TCRdb stores in-frame clones only, minus some. The data hold about 220,000 clones, with over 75% observed a single time. The specimen was PBMCs. The receptors stem from a male donor in good health and CMV-seronegative. The CDR3 runs from the conserved cysteine through the conserved F or W. Each record gives: J gene, D gene, V gene, clone size, CDR3 DNA, CDR3 protein. A D gene is named only where the DNA matches it firmly. Clone size is stated in some rows and not others, as once, few, many or a class when expanded.

>TRBJ1-5|.|TRBV19|once
TGTGCCAGTGCCACCCTGAGGGTAGGCAATCAGCCCCAGCATTTT
CASATLRVGNQPQHF
>TRBJ2-3|.|TRBV27|.
TGTGCCAGCATAGACAGGCTCACAGATACGCAGTATTTT
CASIDRLTDTQYF
>TRBJ2-2|.|TRBV7-2|.
TGTGCCAGCAGCTTCCGGGTCGGGGAGCTGTTTTTT
CASSFRVGELFF
>TRBJ2-3|.|TRBV9|.
TGTGCCAGCAGCGCCACACCGGGGACTTACACAGATACGCAGTATTTT
CASSATPGTYTDTQYF
>TRBJ2-3|.|TRBV5-1|few
TGCGCCAGCAGCCTCATGGAGACAGATACGCAGTATTTT
CASSLMETDTQYF
>TRBJ2-5|.|TRBV12-5|.
TGTGCTAGTGGTTTGGACCGGGGGACCGCGGTTCGAGAGACCCAGTACTTC
CASGLDRGTAVRETQYF
>TRBJ2-6|.|TRBV27|.
TGTGCCAGCAGTATAGTCTCTGGGGCCAACGTCCTGACTTTC
CASSIVSGANVLTF
>TRBJ2-1|.|TRBV7-7|.
TGTGCCAGCAGCCATGGGCTGGGTGAGCAGTTCTTC
CASSHGLGEQFF
>TRBJ1-1|TRBD1|TRBV4-1|.
TGCGCCAGCAGCCAAGGACAGGGCTCTGAAGCTTTCTTT
CASSQGQGSEAFF
>TRBJ1-4|.|TRBV6-1|.
TGTGCCAGCAGTGAATCCCCGGATGAAAAACTGTTTTTT
CASSESPDEKLFF
>TRBJ1-4|.|TRBV4-1|.
TGCGCCAGCAGCCAAGGAACTACGGGAACTAATGAAAAACTGTTTTTT
CASSQGTTGTNEKLFF
>TRBJ1-5|.|TRBV4-1|.
TGCGCCAGCAGCCAAGAATGGGGAGGCAATCAGCCCCAGCATTTT
CASSQEWGGNQPQHF
>TRBJ1-1|.|TRBV6-1|.
TGTGCCAGCAGATTACCCGCGATCCTCACTGAAGCTTTCTTT
CASRLPAILTEAFF
>TRBJ1-2|.|TRBV10-3|.
TGTGCCACCGGCAGTTATGCTAACAGGTTCGGCTACACCTTC
CATGSYANRFGYTF
>TRBJ2-3|TRBD2|TRBV6-4|few
TGTGCCAGCAGTGACCCCGGACTAGCTAGCACAGATACGCAGTATTTT
CASSDPGLASTDTQYF
>TRBJ1-4|.|TRBV14|.
TGTGCCAGCAGCCAAACAGGGAGGGAACTGTTTTTT
CASSQTGRELFF
>TRBJ2-7|TRBD1|TRBV19|few
TGTGCCAGTAGTAGCCGGGACAGGGGAATTACCTACGAGCAGTACTTC
CASSSRDRGITYEQYF
>TRBJ2-1|.|TRBV11-3|.
TGTGCCAGCAGCTTAGACTCGTCTAGCTCCTACAATGAGCAGTTCTTC
CASSLDSSSSYNEQFF
>TRBJ2-1|.|TRBV6-1|.
TGTGCCAGCAGTGATCTTTTCGGAGCTCTGTACAATGAGCAGTTCTTC
CASSDLFGALYNEQFF
>TRBJ1-5|TRBD1|TRBV5-1|.
TGCGCCAGCAGCTTTGGGACAGGACTCAATCAGCCCCAGCATTTT
CASSFGTGLNQPQHF
>TRBJ2-7|TRBD1|TRBV4-2|.
TGTGCCAGCAGCCAAACGGGACAGGGGTACGAGCAGTACTTC
CASSQTGQGYEQYF
>TRBJ1-2|TRBD1|TRBV28|.
TGTGCCAGCAGCCGAGACAGGGGGCGAGGCCCTGGTGGCTACACCTTC
CASSRDRGRGPGGYTF
>TRBJ2-2|TRBD1|TRBV19|.
TGTGCCAGTATGGGACAGGGAAGAACCGGGGAGCTGTTTTTT
CASMGQGRTGELFF
>TRBJ1-1|.|TRBV4-3|.
TGCGCCAGCAGCCAAGGATGGAGGCAGATACCCACTGAAGCTTTCTTT
CASSQGWRQIPTEAFF